The 22 T cell receptor beta chains below were found in one sample sequenced in a study of shared clonotypes between healthy human individuals. Clones were sequenced by immunoSEQ multiplex PCR, and TCRdb holds only the in-frame ones, with some missing. The sample includes about 550,000 clones, 95% of them seen just once. Terminally differentiated effector memory CD45RA+ cells were left out of the naive CD8 fraction, which was CD45RO-negative and positively selected for CCR7. Specimen: naive CD8+ T cells sorted from blood. These receptors were taken from a woman aged 30 to 39 in good health.

V is TRBV28 and J is TRBJ2-7, with D perhaps given as TRBD1 or TRBD2 (6 bases each). The CDR3 consists of 14 residues. Trimming shortened V by 4 bases and J by 4 bases, and 14 bases separated the two germline ends. Germline CDR1 and CDR2: MDHEN and SYDVKM. CDR3 sequence: CASSWRDTQYEQYF. DNA for the CDR3: TGTGCCAGCAGTTGGCGGGACACCCAATACGAGCAGTACTTC.

This sequence joins TRBV5-1 and TRBJ1-1, with 7 bases matching TRBD1. V dropped 2 bases and J dropped 6; count of bases not matched to a gene: 13. The CDR3 consists of 16 residues. The germline V gene encodes CDR1 SGHRS and CDR2 YFSETQ. The CDR3 DNA reads TGCGCCAGCAGCTTATCGCGACAGGGAGACGGGGCTGAAGCTTTCTTT. Protein product: CASSLSRQGDGAEAFF.

The chain uses TRBV2 and TRBJ2-1, with D perhaps matching TRBD2 (7 bases). The V end was cut by 8 bases, the J end by 3 bases, with 14 bases between. Germline V CDR1 and CDR2: SNHLY, FYNNEI. There are 14 residues in the CDR3. CDR3 bases: TGTGCCAGCGGGGGGGGCGGCTACTACAATGAGCAGTTCTTC. It specifies CASGGGGYYNEQFF.

This chain joins TRBV6-6 and TRBJ1-6; tentative D call: TRBD1 (5 bases). The CDR3 length is 16 residues. Germline values: CDR1 MNHNY, CDR2 SVGAGI (reference sequence). V was trimmed by 0 bases and J by 6 bases, leaving 12 bases between them. CDR3 DNA sequence: TGTGCCAGCAGTTACTCGTCAGGGAACCTTAATTCACCCCTCCACTTT. This codes for CASSYSSGNLNSPLHF.

The chain links TRBV11-2 to TRBJ2-5, with 8 positions matching TRBD2. J lost 5 bases, V lost 1 base, and 6 bases had no gene match. From germline, CDR1 is SGHAT and CDR2 FQNNGV. The CDR3 is 15 residues long. The DNA for the CDR3 is TGTGCCAGCAGCTTAGGCGGCGGGAGGTGGGAGACCCAGTACTTC. It yields the protein CASSLGGGRWETQYF.

The rearrangement joins TRBV9 to TRBJ1-2; 8 positions match TRBD1. V was pared by 3 bases and J by 6 bases, with 4 bases of the junction left unmatched. CDR1 is SGDLS and CDR2 is YYNGEE in the germline V gene. There are 13 residues in the CDR3. CDR3 coding DNA: TGTGCCAGCAGCGGACAGGGGTTCGATGGCTACACCTTC. The encoded protein is CASSGQGFDGYTF.

The genes are TRBV7-9 and TRBJ2-1; D is perhaps TRBD1 (5 bases). The CDR3 length is 15 residues. Germline V lookup: CDR1 SEHNR, CDR2 FQNEAQ (reference sequence). V was shortened by 5 bases and J by 3 bases, with 14 bases between the two germline ends. As DNA, the CDR3 is TGTGCCAGCAGCCCCGACAGTAATTACTACAATGAGCAGTTCTTC. Amino acid sequence: CASSPDSNYYNEQFF.

The rearrangement uses TRBV2 and TRBJ2-1; 11 bases agree with TRBD2. J lost 8 bases, V lost 7 bases, and 13 bases had no gene match. This CDR3 is 16 amino acids long. The germline V gene encodes CDR1 SNHLY and CDR2 FYNNEI. CDR3 protein: CASTALAGANNDEQFF. The CDR3 DNA reads TGTGCCAGCACCGCACTAGCGGGAGCAAACAACGATGAGCAGTTCTTC.

V is TRBV27 and J is TRBJ1-5; no definite D call. V lost 2 bases, J lost 1 base, and 9 bases lay in between. CDR3 size: 15 residues. Germline V gene data show CDR1 as MNHEY and CDR2 as SMNVEV (reference sequence). Here the CDR3 reads CASSLIWGSNQPQHF. The DNA for the CDR3 is TGTGCCAGCAGTTTAATCTGGGGAAGCAATCAGCCCCAGCATTTT.

The genes are TRBV7-9 and TRBJ2-7; 9 positions agree with TRBD1. Germline-derived CDR1 and CDR2 are SEHNR and FQNEAQ (reference sequence). The V gene end was trimmed by 1 base and the J gene end by 4 bases; junction bases not matched to a gene: 11. The CDR3 has 17 residues. The CDR3 protein is CASSLGSTGGSKYEQYF. The CDR3 nucleotides are TGTGCCAGCAGCTTAGGTTCAACAGGGGGCAGCAAGTACGAGCAGTACTTC.

The chain couples TRBV9 to TRBJ2-7; no definite D call. This CDR3 comprises 14 residues. CDR1 and CDR2 (germline): SGDLS, YYNGEE. Trimming removed 0 bases from V and 6 bases from J, with 13 bases in between. Written as DNA, the CDR3 is TGTGCCAGCAGCGTAGCTGGCCAGAAGAGCGAGCAGTACTTC. Translated, it gives CASSVAGQKSEQYF.

V gene TRBV27 combines with J gene TRBJ2-7; TRBD2 matches at 8 bases. The CDR3 totals 16 residues. Germline values: CDR1 MNHEY, CDR2 SMNVEV (reference sequence). With 0 bases clipped from V and 9 bases from J, the junction kept 13 bases outside the gene matches. Written as DNA, the CDR3 is TGTGCCAGCAGTTTATCGGGCGGGAGGACTATCTACCCGCAGTACTTC. Encoded protein: CASSLSGGRTIYPQYF.

This chain joins TRBV30 and TRBJ2-5; 11 positions agree with TRBD2. Judging by the DNA end, TRBJ2-7 fits better; the J call may be wrong. Per the germline V gene, CDR1 is GTSNPN and CDR2 is SVGIG (reference sequence). This CDR3 is 15 amino acids long. CDR3 in DNA: TGTGCCTGGAGCAGTAGCGGGAGGGAAAACTACGAGCAGTACTTC. Encoded protein: CAWSSSGRENYEQYF.

The chain links TRBV28 to TRBJ1-4, with D tentatively TRBD1 (6 bases). This CDR3 has 15 amino acids. V was pared by 5 bases and J by 5 bases, with 15 bases between. Germline V gives CDR1 MDHEN, CDR2 SYDVKM. The CDR3 DNA follows: TGTGCCAGCAGTCCCCCCTGGGGGCGGAATGAAAAACTGTTTTTT. The encoded protein is CASSPPWGRNEKLFF. Full variable domain (rest looked up from reference TRBV28 and TRBJ1-4): DVKVTQSSRYLVKRTGEKVFLECVQDMDHENMFWYRQDPGLGLRLIYFSYDVKMKEKGDIPEGYSVSREKKERFSLILESASTNQTSMYLCASSPPWGRNEKLFFGSGTQLSVL.

The chain links TRBV10-1 to TRBJ1-1; 7 positions agree with TRBD1. V shed 6 bases and J 8 bases; nucleotides not matched to a gene: 9. Germline values: CDR1 WNHNN, CDR2 SYGVQD (reference sequence). The CDR3 length is 13 residues. CDR3 sequence (DNA): TGCGCCAGCAGAATGACAGGGTCAGGGGAAGCTTTCTTT. Residues: CASRMTGSGEAFF.

The chain couples TRBV5-4 to TRBJ2-2, with 8 bases that match TRBD2. Per the germline V gene, CDR1 is SGHNT and CDR2 is YYREEE (reference sequence). The V gene end was trimmed by 0 bases and the J gene end by 5 bases; junction bases not matched to a gene: 9. The CDR3 loop spans 17 amino acids. The CDR3 nucleotides read TGTGCCAGCAGCTTGGCCGGGGCGGGAGGCGGGACCGGGGAGCTGTTTTTT. Translation: CASSLAGAGGGTGELFF.

V and J are TRBV29-1 and TRBJ2-1; TRBD1 aligns across 7 bases. This CDR3 is 14 amino acids long. After removal of 4 bases from V and 8 bases from J, the junction contained 11 bases not matched to a gene. Germline loops: CDR1 SQVTM, CDR2 ANQGSEA. The CDR3 DNA follows: TGCAGCGTTGGGGGAACAGGGGAAACGGATGAGCAGTTCTTC. This encodes CSVGGTGETDEQFF.

V gene TRBV5-8 combines with J gene TRBJ2-5, with D perhaps matching TRBD1 or TRBD2 (5 bases each). Germline values: CDR1 SGHTS, CDR2 YDEGEE. The CDR3 consists of 12 residues. The germline V and J ends were trimmed by 10 bases and 5 bases, with 15 bases remaining between them. The CDR3 sequence: CAPSGLLETQYF. CDR3 DNA sequence: TGTGCCCCCTCGGGGCTCCTCGAGACCCAGTACTTC.

This chain uses TRBV10-3 with TRBJ2-7; D possibly corresponds to TRBD1 (5 bases). The germline CDR1 and CDR2 sequences are ENHRY and SYGVKD. The CDR3 totals 15 residues. V gave up 2 bases and J gave up 6 bases, with 17 bases separating them. The CDR3 DNA reads as TGTGCCATCAGTGAGACCCCGGAAGGGGTTGGCGAGCAGTACTTC. Protein sequence: CAISETPEGVGEQYF.

This clone has only one observation. This rearrangement joins TRBV13 to TRBJ2-1; TRBD2 matches at 15 bases. The CDR3 is made up of 19 amino acids. After removal of 4 bases from V and 8 bases from J, the junction contained 15 bases not matched to a gene. Germline V gene data show CDR1 as PRHDT and CDR2 as FYEKMQ (reference sequence). CDR3 protein: CASSSAAGLAGGGLYEQFF. CDR3 bases: TGTGCCAGCAGCTCCGCAGCAGGACTAGCGGGAGGGGGCTTGTATGAGCAGTTCTTC.

The chain combines TRBV29-1 with TRBJ2-7; 7 bases match TRBD1. V was clipped by 4 bases and J by 4 bases; unmatched bases: 7. CDR3 length: 13 residues. Germline loops: CDR1 SQVTM, CDR2 ANQGSEA. The CDR3 DNA reads as TGCAGCGTTGTGGGGGACAGAGTTTACGAGCAGTACTTC. Its protein product is CSVVGDRVYEQYF.

The genes are TRBV2 and TRBJ2-1; D possibly matches TRBD1 or TRBD2 (6 bases each). V dropped 2 bases and J dropped 8 bases, with 13 bases sitting between them. CDR1 and CDR2 from the germline V gene are SNHLY and FYNNEI. This CDR3 contains 14 residues. The CDR3, as DNA: TGTGCCAGCAGTGAACGGGGGCCGTGGGATGAGCAGTTCTTC. Amino acids: CASSERGPWDEQFF.